A single sample gave rise to the 29 T cell receptor beta chains below, sequenced in a study of blood T cell repertoires in COVID-19. Profiling relied on immunoSEQ multiplex PCR, and the TCRdb table lists in-frame clones only, not all of them. This sample has roughly 56,000 clones, with about nine tenths found just once. The sequencing input was peripheral blood. Receptors originate from a man aged 45-65 years with active COVID-19.

The J gene is TRBJ1-2, the V gene TRBV11-2; D uncertain. Per the germline V gene, CDR1 is SGHAT and CDR2 is FQNNGV. The CDR3 has 14 amino acids. Trimming stripped 1 base from V and 0 bases from J, with 6 bases between. CDR3 bases: TGTGCCAGCAGCTTAGGCCAGGCTAACTATGGCTACACCTTC. It codes for CASSLGQANYGYTF.

V gene TRBV3-1 (or the pseudogene TRBV3-2) combines with J gene TRBJ1-4; D is unresolved. V lost 1 base to trimming and J lost 7 bases, with 7 bases between them. This CDR3 has 13 amino acids. Germline V gene data show CDR1 as LGHDT and CDR2 as YNNKEL (reference sequence). DNA for the CDR3: TGTGCCAGCAGCCAAGTACACCTTGAAAAACTGTTTTTT. This encodes CASSQVHLEKLFF.

V gene TRBV5-1 combines with J gene TRBJ2-7; D gene unclear. Between the trimmed V and J ends, which lost 6 bases and 1 base, there was a span of 14 bases. Germline CDR1 is SGHRS and CDR2 is YFSETQ. The CDR3 runs 14 residues. As DNA, the CDR3 is TGCGCCAGCAACTGGGCAGACCCTTCCTACGAGCAGTACTTC. This translates into CASNWADPSYEQYF.

This clone was seen more than once but under ten times. V and J are TRBV6-2 or TRBV6-3 and TRBJ2-7; no reliable D call. The CDR3 has 12 residues. Between the trimmed V and J ends, which lost 0 bases and 5 bases, there was a span of 5 bases. Germline-derived CDR1 and CDR2 are MNHEY and SVGEGT. For the CDR3, the DNA is TGTGCCAGCAGTTACTCCCCCAACGAGCAGTACTTC. Its translation is CASSYSPNEQYF.

The chain couples TRBV30 to TRBJ1-6, with a tentative D call TRBD1 (5 bases). The CDR3 extends over 12 amino acids. V was trimmed by 5 bases and J by 6 bases, leaving 8 bases between them. Germline V gives CDR1 GTSNPN, CDR2 SVGIG (reference sequence). The chain's CDR3 is CAWGRVNSPLHF. For the CDR3, the DNA is TGTGCCTGGGGCAGGGTTAATTCACCCCTCCACTTT.

The CDR3 region is CAISDIATTSTDTQYF. CDR3 bases: TGTGCCATCAGTGATATAGCGACTACTAGCACAGATACGCAGTATTTT. J is TRBJ2-3 and V is TRBV10-3, with D possibly being TRBD2 (5 bases). The length of the CDR3 is 16 residues. Germline V lookup: CDR1 ENHRY, CDR2 SYGVKD. V lost 3 bases, J lost 0 bases, and 13 bases lay in between.

This clone came up a few times. This chain connects TRBV6-5 to TRBJ2-7, with TRBD2 matching over 7 bases. The germline V gene encodes CDR1 MNHEY and CDR2 SVGAGI. This CDR3 region has 14 residues. With 7 bases clipped from V and 0 bases from J, the junction kept 6 bases outside the gene matches. For the CDR3, the DNA is TGTGCCAGCACCTCGCTAGCGGACTCCTACGAGCAGTACTTC. Translation: CASTSLADSYEQYF.

The chain uses TRBV19 and TRBJ2-1; 7 bases are a match to TRBD2. This CDR3 is built from 16 residues. J was trimmed by 4 bases and V by 4 bases; bases with no gene match: 10. Germline values: CDR1 LNHDA, CDR2 SQIVND (reference sequence). This CDR3 is CASSRSGLADYNEQFF. In DNA, the CDR3 is TGTGCCAGTAGTAGATCGGGCCTAGCGGATTACAATGAGCAGTTCTTC.

The chain combines TRBV3-1 (or the pseudogene TRBV3-2) with TRBJ2-7; 7 bases align to TRBD1. Germline loops: CDR1 LGHDT, CDR2 YNNKEL (reference sequence). V trimming: 3 bases; J trimming: 10 bases; junction bases outside the gene matches: 6. CDR3 length: 12 residues. The CDR3 is CASSQANRGQYF. CDR3 bases: TGTGCCAGCAGCCAGGCCAACAGGGGCCAGTACTTC.

The gene calls are TRBV19 and TRBJ1-1, with D uncertain. V lost 3 bases and J lost 11, with 16 bases in between. The CDR3 covers 13 residues. Per germline, CDR1 LNHDA and CDR2 SQIVND (reference sequence). CDR3 amino acids: CASSMGIGRSAFF. The CDR3 bases are TGTGCCAGTAGTATGGGGATTGGGAGGAGTGCTTTCTTT.

As DNA, the CDR3 is TGCGCCAGCAGCTCACAGGGGAGGAGTCAGGCAGTTGGTGAAAAACTGTTTTTT. Encoded protein: CASSSQGRSQAVGEKLFF. V usage is TRBV5-1 and J usage is TRBJ1-4; the match to TRBD1 covers 7 bases. The J segment lost 7 bases and the V segment lost 3 bases, leaving 18 bases of the junction unmatched. The CDR3 loop spans 18 amino acids. CDR1 and CDR2 (germline): SGHRS, YFSETQ.

The V gene is TRBV2, the J gene TRBJ1-1; possibly TRBD1 for D (6 bases). The V gene lost 1 base and the J gene lost 8 bases, with 17 bases spanning the gap. Germline CDR1 SNHLY, CDR2 FYNNEI. CDR3 length: 15 amino acids. The CDR3 DNA is TGTGCCAGCAGTGAAGACAGGGCCACAATCCGCGAAGCTTTCTTT. This codes for CASSEDRATIREAFF.

This chain uses TRBV2 with TRBJ2-1; TRBD1 matches at 8 bases. CDR3 length: 15 amino acids. Germline CDR1 is SNHLY and CDR2 is FYNNEI. Trimming removed 6 bases from V and 2 bases from J; junction bases left unmatched: 6. CDR3 residues: CASRDGQGAYNEQFF. The CDR3 nucleotides read TGTGCCAGCAGGGACGGACAGGGAGCCTACAATGAGCAGTTCTTC.

The gene calls are TRBV21-1 and TRBJ2-5; the D call TRBD2 from the table was never checked on the DNA. TRBV21-1 is tagged as a pseudogene. This CDR3 spans 13 amino acids. The CDR3 spells CANTPGDQETQYF. The CDR3 DNA sequence: TGTGCCAACACCCCGGGGGACCAAGAGACCCAGTACTTC.

The V gene is TRBV9, the J gene TRBJ2-3; D is possibly TRBD1 (5 bases). This CDR3 spans 16 amino acids. Germline values: CDR1 SGDLS, CDR2 YYNGEE. The germline V and J ends were trimmed by 4 bases and 4 bases, with 19 bases remaining between them. The CDR3 reads CASSPRSRVQADTQYF. The CDR3 DNA sequence: TGTGCCAGCAGCCCCCGGTCCAGGGTCCAAGCAGATACGCAGTATTTT.

The CDR3 DNA reads as TGTGCCAGCAGCAAGCGGGGGGGCACCGGGGAGCTGTTTTTT. Protein product: CASSKRGGTGELFF. The chain employs TRBV5-6 and TRBJ2-2; 10 nucleotides line up with TRBD2. Per germline, CDR1 SGHDT and CDR2 YYEEEE. The trim removed 4 bases at V and 4 bases at J, leaving 1 base unmatched. This CDR3 contains 14 residues.

This clone was seen more than once but under ten times. The J gene is TRBJ1-4, the V gene TRBV4-1; 10 bases are shared with TRBD1. After removal of 2 bases from V and 0 bases from J, the junction contained 3 bases not matched to a gene. The germline CDR1 and CDR2 sequences are MGHRA and YSYEKL. The CDR3 is made up of 17 amino acids. CDR3 in DNA: TGCGCCAGCAGCCAATCCGGGACAGGGGCAACTAATGAAAAACTGTTTTTT. Its translation is CASSQSGTGATNEKLFF.

Only a few counts were recorded for this clone. The chain is built from TRBV4-2 and TRBJ2-2; weak D call: TRBD1 (5 bases). V lost 0 bases and J 3 bases, leaving 5 bases between the germline ends. Per germline, CDR1 LGHNA and CDR2 YNFKEQ. CDR3 length equals 14 residues. The CDR3 DNA sequence: TGTGCCAGCAGCCAAGAGGGGCACACCGGGGAGCTGTTTTTT. This codes for CASSQEGHTGELFF.

The chain joins TRBV3-1 (or the pseudogene TRBV3-2) to TRBJ2-7; 10 bases align to TRBD2. The CDR3 runs to 17 residues. The V segment lost 2 bases and the J segment 6 bases; nucleotides outside the gene matches: 13. Per germline, CDR1 LGHDT and CDR2 YNNKEL (reference sequence). The CDR3 loop is CASSQLWAAGGQSEQYF. For the CDR3, the DNA is TGTGCCAGCAGCCAACTTTGGGCAGCGGGAGGGCAGAGCGAGCAGTACTTC.

In DNA form, the CDR3 reads TGTGCCAGCAGCTCTTTGGACAGGGGGCGGAATCAGCCCCAGCATTTT. Translating gives CASSSLDRGRNQPQHF. The rearrangement links TRBV5-6 to TRBJ1-5, with TRBD1 matching over 11 bases. Germline assignment: CDR1 SGHDT and CDR2 YYEEEE. CDR3 length equals 16 residues. The V gene end was trimmed by 3 bases and the J gene end by 4 bases; junction bases not matched to a gene: 6.

This chain links TRBV5-1 with TRBJ2-4; D is perhaps TRBD2 (5 bases). In germline, CDR1 is SGHRS, CDR2 YFSETQ. V dropped 3 bases and J dropped 0 bases, with 16 bases sitting between them. The CDR3 runs 17 residues. The CDR3 is CASSSEAGSVAKNIQYF. Here the CDR3 DNA reads TGCGCCAGCAGCTCGGAGGCCGGGTCAGTAGCCAAAAACATTCAGTACTTC.

The V call is TRBV6-5, the J call TRBJ2-7, with 7 bases that match TRBD1. J lost 1 base, V lost 10 bases, and 10 bases had no gene match. The CDR3 is made up of 14 amino acids. CDR1 is MNHEY and CDR2 is SVGAGI in the germline V gene. This chain's CDR3 is CATLPGQKSYEQYF. CDR3 coding DNA: TGTGCCACCCTACCGGGACAGAAGTCCTACGAGCAGTACTTC.

This clone is a singleton in its sample. The V and J genes are TRBV4-1 and TRBJ2-7, with D perhaps matching TRBD2 (6 bases). The CDR3 runs 16 residues. Trimming took off 1 base at V and 0 bases at J, with 13 bases between the two ends. Germline loops: CDR1 MGHRA, CDR2 YSYEKL. CDR3 amino acids: CASSQGEDPYSYEQYF. The CDR3 DNA reads TGCGCCAGCAGCCAAGGGGAGGACCCTTACTCCTACGAGCAGTACTTC.

J is TRBJ1-2 and V is TRBV6-6; tentatively, D is TRBD1 (6 bases). The CDR3 totals 13 residues. CDR1 MNHNY and CDR2 SVGAGI come from the germline V gene (reference sequence). V lost 0 bases to trimming and J lost 8 bases, with 10 bases between them. The chain's CDR3 is CASSYSYRDGYTF. The CDR3 nucleotides are TGTGCCAGCAGTTACTCCTACAGGGACGGCTACACCTTC.

The chain is built from TRBV5-1 and TRBJ2-3; TRBD2 matches 8 bases. Germline CDR1 is SGHRS and CDR2 is YFSETQ. The trim removed 3 bases at V and 2 bases at J, leaving 14 bases unmatched. The CDR3 length is 18 residues. This chain's CDR3 is CASSWRPGGSGNTDTQYF. Written as DNA, the CDR3 is TGCGCCAGCAGCTGGCGCCCGGGAGGTAGCGGGAACACAGATACGCAGTATTTT.

The chain uses TRBV30 and TRBJ2-5; D is ambiguous. Trimming removed 2 bases from V and 7 bases from J, with 8 bases in between. CDR3 length equals 11 residues. Germline lookup yields CDR1 GTSNPN and CDR2 SVGIG (reference sequence). CDR3 nucleotide sequence: TGTGCCTGGAGTCCCACCGGGACCCAGTACTTC. It codes for CAWSPTGTQYF.

The chain combines TRBV11-2 with TRBJ1-4, with D perhaps TRBD1 (5 bases). Germline assignment: CDR1 SGHAT and CDR2 FQNNGV. The ends were cut back, 5 bases at V and 11 bases at J, with 18 bases in the middle. The length of the CDR3 is 14 residues. CDR3 sequence (DNA): TGTGCCAGCAGCGATCCAGACAGTTTAGAGAAACTGTTTTTT. Translating it yields CASSDPDSLEKLFF. Together with reference TRBV11-2 and TRBJ1-4, the CDR3 gives the full variable domain: EAGVAQSPRYKIIEKRQSVAFWCNPISGHATLYWYQQILGQGPKLLIQFQNNGVVDDSQLPKDRFSAERLKGVDSTLKIQPAKLEDSAVYLCASSDPDSLEKLFFGSGTQLSVL.

V and J are TRBV6-6 and TRBJ1-5; D may be TRBD1 (5 bases). Germline CDR1 reads MNHNY; CDR2 reads SVGAGI (reference sequence). The CDR3 is 14 amino acids. V lost 7 bases and J lost 7, with 17 bases in between. CDR3 nucleotide sequence: TGTGCCAGCACTAGTGGAGGGGCTCGGCAGCCCCAGCATTTT. This encodes CASTSGGARQPQHF.

The genes are TRBV5-4 and TRBJ2-3; TRBD2 matches at 14 bases. The germline gives CDR1 SGHNT, CDR2 YYREEE (reference sequence). The CDR3 is 16 residues long. The junction had 3 bases not matched to a gene; V was cut back by 4 bases and J by 2 bases. CDR3 residues: CASSRGLAGVTDTQYF. CDR3 coding DNA: TGTGCCAGCAGCAGGGGACTAGCGGGGGTCACAGATACGCAGTATTTT.